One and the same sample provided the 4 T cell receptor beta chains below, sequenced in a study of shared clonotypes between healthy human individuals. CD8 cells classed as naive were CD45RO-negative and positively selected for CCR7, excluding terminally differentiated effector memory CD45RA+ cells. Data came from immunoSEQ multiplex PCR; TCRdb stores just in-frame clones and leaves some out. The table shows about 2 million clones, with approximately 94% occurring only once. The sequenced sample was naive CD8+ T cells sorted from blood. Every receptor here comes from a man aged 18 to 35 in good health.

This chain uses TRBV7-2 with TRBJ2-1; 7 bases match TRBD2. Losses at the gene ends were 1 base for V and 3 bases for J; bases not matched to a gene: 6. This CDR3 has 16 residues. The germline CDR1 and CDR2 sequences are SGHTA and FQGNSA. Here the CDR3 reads CASSLDWAGVYNEQFF. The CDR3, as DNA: TGTGCCAGCAGCTTAGATTGGGCGGGGGTCTACAATGAGCAGTTCTTC.

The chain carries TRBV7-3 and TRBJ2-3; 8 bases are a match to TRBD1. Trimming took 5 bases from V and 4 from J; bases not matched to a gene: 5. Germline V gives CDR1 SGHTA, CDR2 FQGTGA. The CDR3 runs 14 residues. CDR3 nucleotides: TGTGCCAGCAGCAACTCAGGGGGCCCAGATACGCAGTATTTT. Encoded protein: CASSNSGGPDTQYF. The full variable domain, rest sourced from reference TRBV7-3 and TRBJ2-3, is GAGVSQTPSNKVTEKGKYVELRCDPISGHTALYWYRQSLGQGPEFLIYFQGTGAADDSGLPNDRFFAVRPEGSVSTLKIQRTERGDSAVYLCASSNSGGPDTQYFGPGTRLTVL.

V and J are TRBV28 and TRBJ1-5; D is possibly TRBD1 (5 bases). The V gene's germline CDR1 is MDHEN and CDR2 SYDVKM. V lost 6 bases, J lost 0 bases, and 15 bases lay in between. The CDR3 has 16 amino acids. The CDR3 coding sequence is TGTGCCAGCAGCCTAGACCGGGGGGTTAGCAATCAGCCCCAGCATTTT. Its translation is CASSLDRGVSNQPQHF.

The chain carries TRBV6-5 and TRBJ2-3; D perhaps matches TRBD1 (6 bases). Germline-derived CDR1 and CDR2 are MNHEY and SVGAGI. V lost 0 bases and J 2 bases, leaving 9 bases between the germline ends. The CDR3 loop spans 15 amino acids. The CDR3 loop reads CASSYSGANTDTQYF. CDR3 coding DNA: TGTGCCAGCAGTTACTCGGGGGCGAACACAGATACGCAGTATTTT.